This record covers a single TCR beta chain. This entry is derived from a study of blood T cell repertoires in COVID-19. J gave up 1 base and V 1 base, and 0 bases lay outside the gene matches. The CDR3 has 14 amino acids. Germline CDR1 KGHSH, CDR2 LQKENI. Original analysis: Reference gene primer amplification gave estimated nucleated cell counts. Sequenced by immunoSEQ multiplex PCR; TCRdb stores in-frame clones only, minus some. That table gives V, J and clone size, and the DNA gave D and trimming. The sample has about 120,000 clones; approximately 85% are singletons. The rearrangement links TRBV18 to TRBJ1-1; 7 bases align to TRBD1. The sequenced sample was peripheral blood. This clonotype originated in a human donor in a cohort sampled during active COVID-19. DNA for the CDR3: TGTGCCAGCTCACCACAGGGGGCGAACACTGAAGCTTTCTTT. Translation gives CASSPQGANTEAFF.